This TCR beta chain comes out of a study of T cell responses to AZD1222 COVID-19 vaccine (dated by TCRdb to the early 2020s). Context from the whole study: A total of under 250 trial participants underwent TCR sequencing, of whom 207 had received two doses of AZD1222 and roughly 26 had received two doses of the MenACWY control vaccine. Trial participants were enrolled into age subgroups of 18-55, 56-69 and 70-plus years, which contained about 150, 27 and 61 TCR-sequenced participants, respectively. Study-wide conclusions, independent of this receptor: In the small 56-69-year group, the increase in depth fell short of significance, most likely because of low power. Participants were mostly white British and included more females than males, and it was suggested by the authors that clonal diversity may have been underestimated. A significant rise in spike-specific TCR breadth and depth was observed after two AZD1222 doses relative to day 0 and relative to MenACWY recipients. Because no day 14 peak-response samples were available, repertoires were characterized only after the peak T cell response. Vaccine-associated CD4 TCRs spanned the whole spike protein, with dominant responses in regions 160-218 and 743-854. Conclusions about previously exposed vaccinees were limited because only six AZD1222 recipients were SARS-CoV-2 seropositive at baseline. Nearly half of unique spike-specific TCRs reportedly recognized epitopes outside regions mutated in the B.1.351 and B.1.1.7 variants.

CDR1 and CDR2 were assigned from the germline V gene as SGHVS and FNYEAQ. The CDR3, from cysteine to phenylalanine, totals 17 residues. Only the CDR3 portion is preserved as DNA: 51 bases, with reading frame beginning at the first base. Trimming at the junction amounts to 5 bases on V and 0 bases on J, and the germline ends lie 17 bases apart. The CDR3 regions of human TCRbeta chains were analyzed by immunosequencing. The paper's processing steps were these. TCRs in the repertoires were compared against a reference library of SARS-CoV-2-specific TCRs that had been generated with the MIRA antigen-specificity platform. Breadth was defined as the fraction of unique TCRs that were SARS-CoV-2-associated, and depth was defined as the fraction of total T cells that were SARS-CoV-2-associated. Using the MIRA data, each spike-specific TCR was mapped to the spike region that the TCR reacts to and placed in a CD4 or CD8 class. Log10-transformed breadth and depth values were compared by one-way ANOVA with Sidak's multiple comparisons tests. TCRdb provides this immuneACCESS table in a form limited to in-frame rearrangements. Some clones are lacking; in checked studies, under half of them reflect an unresolved V gene, and why the rest are absent is not known. V and J calls and clone size are as listed in that table; D and trimming were resolved from the DNA. The sample profile shows about 56,000 clones; 65% to 90% of them were found once. In total, the top ten clones hold about 7.1% of the sample.

Reading the label with the study, this specimen's time point is: about 28 days (+/-7) after the second vaccine dose. Because spike-specific TCR depth and breadth did not differ between the two schedules, AZD1222 recipients who got a second dose at roughly 4 weeks were pooled with those who got a second dose at roughly 12 weeks. Vaccinee samples came from UK trials COV001 and COV002, including a single-blind randomized controlled phase 2/3 trial of AZD1222 (ChAdOx1 nCoV-19) in healthy adults. For TCRbeta chain sequencing, PBMC samples were collected from trial participants at day 0 and at day 28 after the second dose. This clone was seen once. Its target antigen remains unknown. Base qualities are not at hand, and no much larger clone is one base apart.

The V gene is TRBV7-6 and the J gene is TRBJ2-1; possibly the D gene is TRBD2, per 6 matching bases. The TCR comes from an adult who received the AZD1222 COVID-19 vaccine. The material sequenced was peripheral blood, taken 28 days after the second AZD1222 dose. The nucleotide sequence reads as follows: TGTGCCAGCAGCCGGCCCCCGGGTAGCGGCTCCTACAATGAGCAGTTCTTC. Translated, it reads CASSRPPGSGSYNEQFF.